A selection of T cell receptor beta chains follows, all from one sample in a study of Tregs in tolerant kidney transplant recipients. Measured with immunoSEQ multiplex PCR; TCRdb has only the in-frame clones, and not every one. The data contain 50,000 to 80,000 clones, 95% to 98% of them singletons. This sample comprised Tregs from blood, obtained before the transplant. The receptors were sampled from a human donor who received a combined kidney and bone marrow transplant. Each CDR3 is given with its conserved first and last residue. The D gene is left open where the match is weak. Expanded clones get a size class; other rows say once, few or many, or leave the size out.

NA	TRBV21-1	TRBJ1-4	NA	CASSKEGEATNEKLFF	TGTGCCAGCAGCAAAGAAGGGGAGGCAACTAATGAAAAACTGTTTTTT
NA	TRBV28	TRBJ1-6	NA	CASSLTQGISPLHF	TGTGCCAGCAGTTTAACACAGGGCATTTCACCCCTCCACTTT
NA	TRBV5-1	TRBJ1-2	TRBD1	CASSFDRVYGYTF	TGCGCCAGCAGCTTTGACAGGGTCTATGGCTACACCTTC
NA	TRBV11-2	TRBJ2-5	TRBD2	CASSLGRGVFQETQYF	TGTGCCAGCAGCTTAGGGCGGGGGGTTTTCCAAGAGACCCAGTACTTC
NA	TRBV10-3	TRBJ2-6	TRBD1	CAISDSDRGHSGANVLTF	TGTGCCATCAGTGATTCGGACAGGGGCCACTCTGGGGCCAACGTCCTGACTTTC
NA	TRBV14	TRBJ2-1	TRBD1	CASSKTGGYIGRNEQFF	TGTGCCAGCAGCAAGACAGGGGGTTACATTGGACGCAATGAGCAGTTCTTC
NA	TRBV6-5	TRBJ2-7	NA	CATEEYEQYF	TGTGCCACGGAGGAGTACGAGCAGTACTTC
NA	TRBV9	TRBJ2-5	TRBD2	CASSSPQRGAQETQYF	TGTGCCAGCAGCTCTCCACAGCGGGGGGCTCAAGAGACCCAGTACTTC
NA	TRBV6-6	TRBJ1-1	TRBD1	CATQRQGAGKTEAFF	TGTGCCACCCAACGACAGGGGGCGGGAAAAACTGAAGCTTTCTTT
NA	TRBV27	TRBJ1-5	NA	CASRNRVGNQPQHF	TGTGCCAGCAGAAACAGGGTGGGCAATCAGCCCCAGCATTTT
NA	TRBV18	TRBJ2-7	NA	CASSPQQGMEQYF	TGTGCCAGCTCACCACAGCAGGGAATGGAGCAGTACTTC
once	TRBV19	TRBJ2-3	NA	CASKALTSGDSDTQYF	TGTGCCAGTAAGGCTCTGACTTCGGGGGATTCAGATACGCAGTATTTT
NA	TRBV7-9	TRBJ2-5	TRBD2	CASSLPGAGGGETQYF	TGTGCCAGCAGCCTCCCGGGTGCGGGGGGTGGAGAGACCCAGTACTTC
once	TRBV18	TRBJ2-3	NA	CASSPGRGADTQYF	TGTGCCAGCTCACCGGGCAGGGGGGCAGATACGCAGTATTTT
NA	TRBV30	TRBJ1-3	NA	CAFLRSGNTIYF	TGTGCCTTCCTCAGATCTGGAAACACCATATATTTT
NA	TRBV7-3	TRBJ2-3	TRBD2	CASSSGTSGRATDTQYF	TGTGCCAGCAGCTCCGGGACTAGCGGGAGAGCCACAGATACGCAGTATTTT
NA	TRBV5-1	TRBJ2-7	TRBD1	CASSSWQGEKQYF	TGCGCCAGCAGCTCCTGGCAGGGGGAGAAGCAGTACTTC
NA	TRBV6-1	TRBJ2-6	NA	CASSEGTSGANVLTF	TGTGCCAGCAGTGAAGGGACATCTGGGGCCAACGTCCTGACTTTC
NA	TRBV27	TRBJ2-1	TRBD2	CASRSGRSYNEQFF	TGTGCCAGCAGAAGCGGGAGGTCATACAATGAGCAGTTCTTC
NA	TRBV7-2	TRBJ2-7	TRBD2	CASSLVMGLAGGTHEQYF	TGTGCCAGCAGCTTGGTAATGGGACTAGCGGGAGGTACCCACGAGCAGTACTTC
NA	TRBV5-6	TRBJ2-3	NA	CASSFLARDTQYF	TGTGCCAGCAGCTTCCTAGCCAGAGATACGCAGTATTTT
NA	TRBV28	TRBJ1-6	TRBD1	CASSLLTGFTSPLHF	TGTGCCAGCAGTTTATTGACAGGGTTTACTTCACCCCTCCACTTT
NA	TRBV5-6	TRBJ2-5	NA	CASSLGQQETQYF	TGTGCCAGCAGCTTGGGGCAGCAAGAGACCCAGTACTTC
NA	TRBV12-5	TRBJ1-2	TRBD1	CASGLVTDPRQGDYGYTF	TGTGCTAGTGGTTTGGTAACCGACCCGAGACAGGGGGACTATGGCTACACCTTC
NA	TRBV10-1	TRBJ1-1	NA	CASSVNDRAFF	TGCGCCAGCAGTGTTAATGATAGAGCTTTCTTT
NA	TRBV7-9	TRBJ1-2	NA	CASRQDSLPKGYTF	TGTGCCAGCAGACAAGACAGTCTCCCGAAGGGCTACACCTTC
NA	TRBV7-2	TRBJ2-2	NA	CASSLNRAGELFF	TGTGCCAGCAGCTTAAACAGGGCCGGGGAGCTGTTTTTT
NA	TRBV5-1	TRBJ2-1	NA	CASSSKGVVQFF	TGCGCCAGCAGCTCGAAAGGGGTAGTACAGTTCTTC